Below, 11 T cell receptor beta chains from the same sample are listed, as sequenced in a study of cytomegalovirus exposure and HLA in healthy donors. PCR employed 60 Vbeta and 13 Jbeta primers. The table came from immunoSEQ multiplex PCR; TCRdb's copy has only in-frame clones and leaves some out. Recorded for this sample: 77,000 or so clones. Material for sequencing was PBMCs. The receptors were sampled from a man aged 25-40 years in good health and CMV-seronegative.

V and J are TRBV7-9 and TRBJ2-7, with 7 bases matching TRBD2. V lost 0 bases, J lost 2 bases, and 7 bases stayed unmatched. The CDR3 spans 16 residues. The germline CDR1 and CDR2 sequences are SEHNR and FQNEAQ (reference sequence). The CDR3 DNA is TGTGCCAGCAGCTTAGCGCTGGGGGAGGGGACCTACGAGCAGTACTTC. It yields the protein CASSLALGEGTYEQYF.

The chain links TRBV27 to TRBJ2-7; 13 bases agree with TRBD2. The V gene end was trimmed by 0 bases and the J gene end by 5 bases; junction bases not matched to a gene: 7. CDR3 length: 17 amino acids. In germline, CDR1 is MNHEY, CDR2 SMNVEV (reference sequence). CDR3 nucleotides: TGTGCCAGCAGTTTATCGGCCCCCGGACTAGCGGGGGACGAGCAGTACTTC. Its translation is CASSLSAPGLAGDEQYF.

V gene TRBV7-9 combines with J gene TRBJ2-7; D may be TRBD2 (5 bases). The germline V and J ends were trimmed by 1 base and 3 bases, with 16 bases remaining between them. Per germline, CDR1 SEHNR and CDR2 FQNEAQ (reference sequence). This CDR3 is 16 amino acids long. The CDR3 loop reads CASSLGETIFDYEQYF. In DNA form, the CDR3 reads TGTGCCAGCAGCTTAGGGGAGACGATATTCGACTACGAGCAGTACTTC.

This sequence joins TRBV7-3 and TRBJ2-1; 12 nucleotides match TRBD2. Trimming took 5 bases from V and 9 from J; bases not matched to a gene: 8. The CDR3 is made up of 15 amino acids. In germline, CDR1 is SGHTA, CDR2 FQGTGA. The CDR3 is CASSHASGGAGEQFF. CDR3 coding DNA: TGTGCCAGCAGCCACGCTAGCGGGGGGGCCGGTGAGCAGTTCTTC.

About this clone: The sample contains more than one DNA sequence encoding this CDR3. CDR3 sequence: CASSPPGGPYNEQFF. DNA of the CDR3: TGCGCCAGCAGCCCTCCCGGGGGGCCCTACAATGAGCAGTTCTTC. The rearrangement joins TRBV5-1 to TRBJ2-1; tentatively, D is TRBD2 (7 bases). This CDR3 is 15 amino acids long. V was clipped by 4 bases and J by 2 bases, with 13 bases between them. Germline V gives CDR1 SGHRS, CDR2 YFSETQ.

V usage is TRBV4-1 and J usage is TRBJ2-2; 11 bases are a match to TRBD2. The junction had 9 bases not matched to a gene; V was cut back by 5 bases and J by 7 bases. Germline V gene lookup returns CDR1 MGHRA and CDR2 YSYEKL. The CDR3 is made up of 16 amino acids. The CDR3 DNA sequence: TGCGCCAGCAGCTGGCTTAGCGGGGGGGCCTTCGGGGAGCTGTTTTTT. Its protein product is CASSWLSGGAFGELFF.

This chain joins TRBV2 and TRBJ2-7; 9 bases line up with TRBD2. V lost 6 bases to trimming and J lost 0 bases; unmatched junction nucleotides: 9. The CDR3 has 16 residues. The V gene's germline CDR1 is SNHLY and CDR2 FYNNEI. The CDR3 region is CASRDDFSGSSYEQYF. CDR3 DNA sequence: TGTGCCAGCAGGGACGACTTTAGCGGGAGCTCCTACGAGCAGTACTTC.

CDR3 sequence: CASSLGFGGTGELFF. The CDR3 region has the DNA TGTGCCAGTAGTTTGGGGTTTGGGGGGACCGGGGAGCTGTTTTTT. This chain joins TRBV19 and TRBJ2-2; possible D gene TRBD2, 6 bases. Germline V lookup: CDR1 LNHDA, CDR2 SQIVND (reference sequence). This CDR3 has 15 residues. V was clipped by 5 bases and J by 5 bases, with 15 bases between them.

The chain carries TRBV18 and TRBJ2-7; D unresolved. This CDR3 comprises 14 residues. With 2 bases removed from V and 0 bases from J, the gap between germline ends came to 8 bases. Germline lookup yields CDR1 KGHSH and CDR2 LQKENI. In nucleotides, the CDR3 is TGTGCCAGCTCACCAGGGCTACTCTCCTACGAGCAGTACTTC. This encodes CASSPGLLSYEQYF.

This sequence joins TRBV4-1 and TRBJ1-5, with a possible D match to TRBD1 (6 bases). Trimming stripped 2 bases from V and 3 bases from J, with 14 bases between. The CDR3 spans 16 residues. Per the germline V gene, CDR1 is MGHRA and CDR2 is YSYEKL. Here the CDR3 DNA reads TGCGCCAGCAGCCAACTGGCAGGGGCGATCAATCAGCCCCAGCATTTT. This encodes CASSQLAGAINQPQHF.

The chain carries TRBV7-8 and TRBJ2-7; no firm D call. From germline, CDR1 is SGHVS and CDR2 FQNEAQ. Trimming took 0 bases from V and 1 from J, leaving 7 bases between them. This CDR3 has 14 amino acids. CDR3 amino acids: CASSLAGLSYEQYF. The CDR3 nucleotides read TGTGCCAGCAGCTTAGCGGGCTTATCCTACGAGCAGTACTTC.